A selection of T cell receptor beta chains follows, all from one sample in a study of regulatory T cells in long-lasting Graves disease. TCRdb processed the multiplex PCR reads anew with MiXCR; each CDR3 protein has one entry. Of 500,000 or so distinct CDR3 sequences listed, 12% to 15% were seen once; the top ten hold roughly a sixth. These sequences were also reported in another study, on T cells in Graves' hyperthyroidism and ophthalmopathy.

Material: peripheral blood mononuclear cells (PBMCs), obtained at new diagnosis, from a patient treated with antithyroid drugs. Source of these receptors: a woman aged 50 to 60 with Graves disease. CDR3s include the opening cysteine and the closing phenylalanine or tryptophan. A D gene is named only where the DNA matches it firmly. Clone sizes are given selectively: once, few, many, or a class where the clone is expanded.

clone_size,v_call,d_call,j_call,cdr3_nt,cdr3_aa
many,TRBV3-1,.,TRBJ1-5,TGTGCCAGCAGTATTTCCAGGGGACCCAATCAGCCCCAGCATTTT,CASSISRGPNQPQHF
many,TRBV6-1,TRBD1,TRBJ1-5,TGTGCCAGCAGTGAAGCGCGGGGGGGACAGGGAGTTTCTAGCAATCAGCCCCAGCATTTT,CASSEARGGQGVSSNQPQHF
few,TRBV7-9,TRBD1,TRBJ2-3,TGTGCCAGCAGCAACACAGGGGACCCCACAGATACGCAGTATTTT,CASSNTGDPTDTQYF
few,TRBV2,.,TRBJ1-5,TGTGCCAGCAACCTCCAGGCTGACAATCAGCCCCAGCATTTT,CASNLQADNQPQHF
many,TRBV2,TRBD1,TRBJ2-7,TGTGCCAGCAAGCCGACAGGGGGCTACGAGCAGTACTTC,CASKPTGGYEQYF
many,TRBV5-1,TRBD1,TRBJ2-3,TGTGCCAGCAGCTTAGGGGGCCCGACAGATACGCAGTATTTT,CASSLGGPTDTQYF
.,TRBV28,TRBD1,TRBJ1-4,TGTGCCAGCAGCACGACAGGGGTCACTAATGAAAAACTGTTTTTT,CASSTTGVTNEKLFF
.,TRBV9,.,TRBJ2-2,TGTGCCAGCAGCGTAGCCGTCGGGACCGGGGAGCTGTTTTTT,CASSVAVGTGELFF
many,TRBV7-8,TRBD2,TRBJ2-1,TGTGCCAGCAGCTTAGATCGGCTAGCGGGCCTGAGCTCCTACAATGAGCAGTTCTTC,CASSLDRLAGLSSYNEQFF
many,TRBV30,TRBD1,TRBJ2-5,TGTGCCTGGAGTGTATTTGGGACAGGGAGGCAAGAGACCCAGTACTTC,CAWSVFGTGRQETQYF
few,TRBV14,.,TRBJ2-5,TGTGCCAGCAGCCAAGATCGAGGAGGGGCCCAGTACTTC,CASSQDRGGAQYF
few,TRBV6-1,.,TRBJ2-1,TGTGCCAGCAGGGAATTTATACATGAGCAGTTCTTC,CASREFIHEQFF
many,TRBV28,.,TRBJ1-5,TGTGCCAGCAACGTGTTTAACAATCAGCCCCAGCATTTT,CASNVFNNQPQHF
.,TRBV30,TRBD2,TRBJ2-5,TGTGCCTGGAGTGTACTTACCGGGACTAGCGGCGACCAAGAGACCCAGTACTTC,CAWSVLTGTSGDQETQYF
.,TRBV3-1,.,TRBJ1-3,TGTGCCAGCAGTCCAACAGTGTTCGGAAACACCATATATTTT,CASSPTVFGNTIYF
many,TRBV2,.,TRBJ2-1,TGTGCCAGCAGTGAAACTGGGACATTTCATGAGCAGTTCTTC,CASSETGTFHEQFF
many,TRBV28,TRBD2,TRBJ2-2,TGTGCCAGCAGCCTGCCGCCTACTAGCGCCGGGGAGCTGTTTTTT,CASSLPPTSAGELFF
.,TRBV10-3,TRBD2,TRBJ2-3,TGTGCCATCAGTGAGTCGGGGACTAGCGGGAGAGCTAGCACAGATACGCAGTATTTT,CAISESGTSGRASTDTQYF
.,TRBV24-1,TRBD2,TRBJ2-2,TGTGCCACCAGTGATCAGGCTAGCGGGAACACCGGGGAGCTGTTTTTT,CATSDQASGNTGELFF
few,TRBV5-1,.,TRBJ2-5,TGCGCCAGCAGCTCGGTGGGGGTCGGCCCAGGGAAAGAGACCCAGTACTTC,CASSSVGVGPGKETQYF
.,TRBV5-4,.,TRBJ2-3,TGTGCCAGCAGCTTGATTGGGGCGGAGGCAGATACGCAGTATTTT,CASSLIGAEADTQYF
many,TRBV18,.,TRBJ1-4,TGTGCCAGCTCACCACCGAACTTGGATCCTGAAAAACTGTTTTTT,CASSPPNLDPEKLFF
.,TRBV7-3,.,TRBJ2-5,TGTGCCAGCAGCCCGGGCGGGGCGGGCGGACCTAAGTACTTC,CASSPGGAGGPKYF
many,TRBV28,.,TRBJ2-3,TGTGCCAGCGAAAGGTGGACAACGCAGTATTTT,CASERWTTQYF
many,TRBV30,.,TRBJ1-1,TGTGCCTGGACATTGCGGTCCGGCTCTTCCGAAGCTTTCTTT,CAWTLRSGSSEAFF
many,TRBV7-3,TRBD2,TRBJ2-3,TGTGCCAGCAGCCCAGCGGGAGGGACAGATACGCAGTATTTT,CASSPAGGTDTQYF
.,TRBV4-1,.,TRBJ1-4,TGCGCCAGCAGCCAAGATCCTGGGGAATGGGAAAAACTGTTTTTT,CASSQDPGEWEKLFF
many,TRBV7-6,.,TRBJ1-6,TGTGCCAGCAGCCAGACCGAATTTAATTCACCCCTCCACTTT,CASSQTEFNSPLHF
many,TRBV28,.,TRBJ2-5,TGTGCCAGCAGTTTAACTCCCCTCAGGCGAATACAAGAGACCCAGTACTTC,CASSLTPLRRIQETQYF
many,TRBV7-2,TRBD2,TRBJ2-7,TGTGCCAGCAGCTTAGCTGGAGCGGGAGCCGGCTACGAGCAGTACTTC,CASSLAGAGAGYEQYF
few,TRBV3-1,.,TRBJ2-7,TGTGCCAGCAGCCAGGGGGAGCGGGACGAGCAGTACTTC,CASSQGERDEQYF
.,TRBV7-9,.,TRBJ1-1,TGTGCCAGCAGCTTACGGGAGGGGTCGAACACTGAAGCTTTCTTT,CASSLREGSNTEAFF
.,TRBV12-3/TRBV12-4,.,TRBJ2-7,TGTGCCAGCAGACCCCGGGACGGTACCTACGAGCAGTACTTC,CASRPRDGTYEQYF
many,TRBV11-2,.,TRBJ2-1,TGTGCCAGCAGCCTGGCCCGTGGTGAGCAGTTCTTC,CASSLARGEQFF
many,TRBV7-9,TRBD1,TRBJ2-3,TGTGCCAGCAGCTACCGGGACAGGGTTATAGATACGCAGTATTTT,CASSYRDRVIDTQYF
many,TRBV28,.,TRBJ2-4,TGTGCCAGCAGAACCTCGACAGGTTCATGGGCCAAAAACATTCAGTACTTC,CASRTSTGSWAKNIQYF
many,TRBV19,TRBD2,TRBJ2-1,TGTGCCAGTAGTATAGCCCTAGCGGAGGCGAATGAGCAGTTCTTC,CASSIALAEANEQFF
.,TRBV7-7,TRBD2,TRBJ2-5,TGTGCCAGCGTTGGGCTAGCGGGCGAGGCCCAGTACTTC,CASVGLAGEAQYF
many,TRBV28,.,TRBJ1-6,TGTGCCAGCCGGTGGCTGCGTAATTCACCCCTCCACTTT,CASRWLRNSPLHF
few,TRBV10-2,TRBD2,TRBJ2-7,TGCGCCAGCAGTGAGCCAGGACTAGCCTACGAGCAGTACTTC,CASSEPGLAYEQYF
many,TRBV5-1,.,TRBJ2-7,TGCGCCAGCAGCTTGGGGGAGGCCTACGAGCAGTACTTC,CASSLGEAYEQYF
many,TRBV6-1,.,TRBJ1-5,TGTGCCAGCGGCTTTGAGGTAGGAAGCAATCAGCCCCAGCATTTT,CASGFEVGSNQPQHF
few,TRBV29-1,.,TRBJ2-2,TGCAGCGTATTGTACACCGGGGAGCTGTTTTTT,CSVLYTGELFF
many,TRBV18,.,TRBJ2-5,TGTGCCAGCAGCCCGGGGATCCAAGAGACCCAGTACTTC,CASSPGIQETQYF
.,TRBV29-1,.,TRBJ1-2,TGCAGCGTTGAAGAAACACCCTATGCCAACTATGGCTACACCTTC,CSVEETPYANYGYTF
.,TRBV10-1,.,TRBJ2-7,TGCGCCAGCAGTAATGGGACCCGACCCTACGAGCAGTACTTC,CASSNGTRPYEQYF
many,TRBV18,TRBD2,TRBJ2-1,TGTGCCAGCTCATCAAACAGCGGACTAGCGGGAGAGGGTGAGCAGTTCTTC,CASSSNSGLAGEGEQFF
many,TRBV28,TRBD2,TRBJ2-7,TGTGCCAGCAGTACTCACATGGTTGCGGGAGAAGACGAGCAGTACTTC,CASSTHMVAGEDEQYF
.,TRBV6-1,TRBD2,TRBJ2-1,TGTGCCAGCAGTGCCCAAGGGACTAGCGGGAGACTCGAGCAGTTCTTC,CASSAQGTSGRLEQFF
.,TRBV4-1,TRBD2,TRBJ2-1,TGCGCCAGCAGCCTAGGGACTAGTGCCAATGAGCAGTTCTTC,CASSLGTSANEQFF
.,TRBV6-1,.,TRBJ1-5,TGTGCCAGCAGTGGGCAGGGCCCCGGTCGTGGCAATCAGCCCCAGCATTTT,CASSGQGPGRGNQPQHF
.,TRBV7-9,.,TRBJ1-1,TGTGCCAGCAGCCCTACGGAGGGGAACACTGAAGCTTTCTTT,CASSPTEGNTEAFF
.,TRBV5-5,TRBD2,TRBJ2-1,TGTGCCACCAGTGATTTGTCTAGCGGTACCTACAATGAGCAGTTGTTC,CATSDLSSGTYNEQLF
few,TRBV20-1,.,TRBJ2-5,TGCAGTGCTAGGATTCCGGAGGAGACCCAGTACTTC,CSARIPEETQYF
few,TRBV3-1,TRBD1,TRBJ2-2,TGTGCCAGCAGCCACAGGGGGCGCGGCACCGGGGAGCTGTTTTTT,CASSHRGRGTGELFF
many,TRBV5-8,TRBD1,TRBJ1-1,TGTGCCAGCAGCGCCTCGGACAGGAGTTGGACTGAAGCTTTCTTT,CASSASDRSWTEAFF
many,TRBV10-3,TRBD2,TRBJ2-1,TGTGCCATCAGTGAGGAAGCGGGAGAGCAGTTCTTC,CAISEEAGEQFF
many,TRBV29-1,TRBD2,TRBJ2-7,TGCAGCGTTGCGGGACTAGCGGGGGAGGTTGGTTACGAGCAGTACTTC,CSVAGLAGEVGYEQYF
few,TRBV28,TRBD2,TRBJ2-1,TGTGCCAGCAGTTCGGGACTAGCGGGTCCGAATGAGCAGTTCTTC,CASSSGLAGPNEQFF